What follows is one TCR beta chain and its context. Its antigen specificity is not known. No quality values exist for individual bases; no much larger clone is one base distant. From the germline V gene, CDR1 is SGHRS and CDR2 is YFSETQ. A distance of 7 bases separates the germline ends of V and J, which lose 0 bases and 5 bases respectively. The CDR3 contains 13 residues, cysteine and phenylalanine counted. Just the 39-base CDR3 DNA is kept, in frame starting at base 1. TCRbeta CDR3 regions were amplified from genomic DNA using the immunoSEQ Assay, a bias-controlled multiplex PCR. In the source study's methods: The number of nucleated cells in each sample was estimated by amplification of reference gene primers within the assay. Sequence reads were collapsed and filtered to measure the absolute abundance of every unique TCRbeta CDR3 rearrangement. For each sample, productive Simpson clonality was calculated by taking the square root of Simpson's diversity index across productive rearrangements. The table comes from immuneACCESS by way of TCRdb, which keeps in-frame sequences with V and J called. Part of the clones is missing from these tables; in studies checked, under half for an unresolved V gene and the rest for unknown reasons. That table supplies the V and J calls and clone size; D and trimming were determined from the DNA. In this sample the table shows approximately 24,000 clones, approximately 92% of which occur a single time. The top ten constitute roughly a fifth of the sample.

Whole blood was collected in K2EDTA tubes by collaborating institutions according to the institutions' own protocols. For TCRbeta analysis, collaborator samples were shipped as frozen whole blood, as isolated PBMCs, or as DNA extracted from either sample type. These data are taken from a study of blood T cell repertoires in COVID-19 (dated by TCRdb to about 2020). The study in broad terms: Samples from collaborators originated in the United States, Italy and Spain and spanned both the acute and convalescent phases of COVID-19. The material from the prospective study consisted of cDNA or gDNA derived from T cells, B-cell-depleted T cells, or PBMCs. Deeply sampled blood TCRbeta repertoires from subjects exposed to, actively infected with, or recovered from COVID-19 were included in the dataset. The repertoires were made available in a free public database intended to serve as a resource for research on the immune response to SARS-CoV-2. Samples came from the ongoing ImmuneRACE study (first 160 participants) plus 1,254 subjects from 6 global collaborators. The sample metadata nearly always contained a de-identified subject ID, COVID-19 status, age in years and sex. Where available, HLA class I and class II types were obtained from metadata supplied by the sample provider rather than from assay-based typing. The paper's findings and limits, for the study overall: The amount of clinical and demographic metadata varied by source and participant and was provided uncurated.

The chain couples TRBV5-1 to TRBJ2-3; no D segment can be confidently identified. Sequenced material: peripheral blood. This receptor was obtained from a human donor in a cohort sampled during active COVID-19. The CDR3 corresponds to CASSLVTVDTQYF. The sequenced DNA: TGCGCCAGCAGCTTGGTCACGGTAGATACGCAGTATTTT.